A single sample gave rise to the 28 T cell receptor beta chains below, sequenced in a study of shared clonotypes between healthy human individuals. The assay was immunoSEQ multiplex PCR, and TCRdb's table has in-frame clones only and misses some. The table lists about 360,000 clones, around 70% of them singletons. Sequenced: memory CD4+ T cells sorted from blood. Subset noted: CD45RA-negative fraction. All receptors come from a man younger than 45 in good health.

As regards this clone: This sample includes further DNA sequences coding for the same CDR3. This chain links TRBV5-1 with TRBJ2-3; D is possibly TRBD1 or TRBD2 (5 bases each). V gave up 8 bases and J gave up 0 bases, with 13 bases separating them. This CDR3 contains 14 residues. Germline lookup yields CDR1 SGHRS and CDR2 YFSETQ. CDR3: CASQRGGSTDTQYF. CDR3 in DNA: TGCGCCAGTCAAAGGGGCGGGAGCACAGATACGCAGTATTTT.

This clone was counted once. This chain joins TRBV7-2 and TRBJ2-1, with TRBD2 identical over 15 bases. The CDR3 runs 18 residues. Unmatched junction bases numbered 7, after V lost 3 bases and J lost 4 bases. From germline, CDR1 is SGHTA and CDR2 FQGNSA. The CDR3 protein is CASSLKGLAGGLYNEQFF. CDR3 coding DNA: TGTGCCAGCAGCTTGAAGGGACTAGCGGGGGGATTGTACAATGAGCAGTTCTTC.

The CDR3, as DNA: TGTGCCAGCAGTACGGGACGGGGGAACACTGAAGCTTTCTTT. It yields the protein CASSTGRGNTEAFF. The V call is TRBV2, the J call TRBJ1-1; possible D gene TRBD1, 5 bases. V lost 5 bases, J lost 1 base, and 11 bases lay in between. The CDR3 is 14 residues long. The germline V gene encodes CDR1 SNHLY and CDR2 FYNNEI.

The chain uses TRBV5-6 and TRBJ1-2, with a possible D match to TRBD1 (5 bases). V was cut by 5 bases and J by 4 bases, with 12 bases left in between. The CDR3 totals 13 residues. Germline CDR1 reads SGHDT; CDR2 reads YYEEEE. The DNA of the CDR3 is TGTGCCAGCAGGGGGAGGGGTGCCTATGGCTACACCTTC. Its translation: CASRGRGAYGYTF.

The rearrangement uses TRBV5-1 and TRBJ2-5, with D maybe TRBD2 (6 bases). The CDR3 totals 15 residues. Germline CDR1 SGHRS, CDR2 YFSETQ. V was clipped by 4 bases and J by 0 bases, with 13 bases between them. CDR3 loop: CASSPGGNYQETQYF. CDR3 coding DNA: TGCGCCAGCAGCCCTGGGGGGAACTACCAAGAGACCCAGTACTTC.

The V gene is TRBV4-2, the J gene TRBJ2-7, with TRBD2 matching over 11 bases. Per the germline V gene, CDR1 is LGHNA and CDR2 is YNFKEQ. V shed 0 bases, J shed 3 bases, and the junction held 7 bases outside the gene matches. This CDR3 comprises 17 residues. The CDR3 bases are TGTGCCAGCAGCCAAGATTTGGGGACTAGCGGTTTCTACGAGCAGTACTTC. Translated: CASSQDLGTSGFYEQYF.

The V gene is TRBV12-1, the J gene TRBJ2-2; TRBD2 reflects the table's D call only, with no check against the DNA. TRBV12-1 is reported as a pseudogene. This CDR3 has 16 amino acids. CDR3 amino acids: CASSFLLATNTGELFF. CDR3 sequence (DNA): TGTGCCAGCAGCTTTTTACTAGCGACGAACACCGGGGAGCTGTTTTTT.

This chain joins TRBV28 and TRBJ1-5, with 9 bases fitting TRBD1. J gave up 7 bases and V 8 bases, and 12 bases lay outside the gene matches. The CDR3 contains 15 residues. CDR1 and CDR2 from the germline V gene are MDHEN and SYDVKM. The CDR3 spells CASSTPGQGHQPQHF. CDR3 sequence (DNA): TGTGCCAGCTCAACCCCGGGACAGGGACACCAGCCCCAGCATTTT.

The chain employs TRBV12-5 and TRBJ1-1; 8 bases align to TRBD1. This CDR3 has 13 residues. Germline CDR1 reads LGHNT; CDR2 reads FRNRAP. V gave up 6 bases and J gave up 11 bases; unmatched junction bases: 11. DNA of the CDR3: TGTGCTAGTGGCGGACAGGGAACGGTTGGGGCTTTCTTT. It yields the protein CASGGQGTVGAFF.

The genes are TRBV19 and TRBJ2-5, with D possibly matching TRBD1 (6 bases). This CDR3 has 17 residues. V was clipped by 8 bases and J by 3 bases, with 25 bases between them. Germline assignment: CDR1 LNHDA and CDR2 SQIVND (reference sequence). The CDR3 DNA reads as TGTGCCAGTGCCTCAGGGGTCCGAGTAGATGGAAAAGAGACCCAGTACTTC. Its translation is CASASGVRVDGKETQYF.

The table lists this clone with a few counts. J is TRBJ2-6 and V is TRBV2, with TRBD1 identical over 8 bases. Germline values: CDR1 SNHLY, CDR2 FYNNEI. This CDR3 is 18 amino acids long. Trimming cost V 2 bases and J 0 bases; bases outside gene matches: 6. CDR3 region: CASSERAGGLSGANVLTF. CDR3 in DNA: TGTGCCAGCAGTGAAAGGGCAGGGGGCCTCTCTGGGGCCAACGTCCTGACTTTC.

The chain uses TRBV2 and TRBJ2-1; D is uncertain. The germline V and J ends were trimmed by 3 bases and 2 bases, with 8 bases remaining between them. The CDR3 runs 14 residues. CDR1 is SNHLY and CDR2 is FYNNEI in the germline V gene. The CDR3 nucleotides are TGTGCCAGCAGTGAGACCACCCCCTACAATGAGCAGTTCTTC. Translated: CASSETTPYNEQFF. The whole variable domain, remainder taken from reference TRBV2 and TRBJ2-1, is EPEVTQTPSHQVTQMGQEVILRCVPISNHLYFYWYRQILGQKVEFLVSFYNNEISEKSEIFDDQFSVERPDGSNFTLKIRSTKLEDSAMYFCASSETTPYNEQFFGPGTRLTVL.

This clone has only one observation. The rearrangement links TRBV5-1 to TRBJ2-1; no clear D gene. CDR1 is SGHRS, CDR2 YFSETQ, per germline. The CDR3 loop spans 14 amino acids. The ends were cut back, 4 bases at V and 5 bases at J, with 13 bases in the middle. In nucleotides, the CDR3 is TGCGCCAGCAGCGGAATCCACTATGACAATGAGCAGTTCTTC. This translates into CASSGIHYDNEQFF.

The CDR3 DNA reads TGTGCCAGCAGCTCTACAGGGGAACAGCCCCAGCATTTT. Translated, it gives CASSSTGEQPQHF. The V call is TRBV7-9, the J call TRBJ1-5; 7 bases agree with TRBD1. V lost 4 bases, J lost 7 bases, and 4 bases stayed unmatched. Germline CDR1 reads SEHNR; CDR2 reads FQNEAQ (reference sequence). The CDR3 extends over 13 amino acids.

This sequence joins TRBV5-5 and TRBJ2-3; 7 bases are shared with TRBD2. J lost 3 bases, V lost 0 bases, and 7 bases had no gene match. This CDR3 is built from 16 residues. The germline gives CDR1 SGHKS, CDR2 YYEKEE (reference sequence). As DNA, the CDR3 is TGTGCCAGCAGCTTGGGTGCCGGGAGGCTAACAGATACGCAGTATTTT. Its protein product is CASSLGAGRLTDTQYF.

V is TRBV18 and J is TRBJ2-1, with D perhaps matching TRBD1 (5 bases). This CDR3 has 13 amino acids. V shed 0 bases and J shed 14 bases, with 14 bases lying between them. From germline, CDR1 is KGHSH and CDR2 LQKENI. CDR3 sequence: CASSPPMDTAKFF. The DNA for the CDR3 is TGTGCCAGCTCACCACCGATGGACACGGCCAAGTTCTTC. The full variable domain, with the rest looked up from reference TRBV18 and TRBJ2-1, is NAGVMQNPRHLVRRRGQEARLRCSPMKGHSHVYWYRQLPEEGLKFMVYLQKENIIDESGMPKERFSAEFPKEGPSILRIQQVVRGDSAAYFCASSPPMDTAKFFGPGTRLTVL.

The chain is built from TRBV2 and TRBJ1-3, with TRBD1 identical over 8 bases. The junction had 1 base not matched to a gene; V was cut back by 3 bases and J by 3 bases. From germline, CDR1 is SNHLY and CDR2 FYNNEI. This CDR3 contains 14 residues. DNA for the CDR3: TGTGCCAGCAGTGACGGGACAGGTGGAAACACCATATATTTT. Translated, it gives CASSDGTGGNTIYF.

As for this clone: This may arise from a read error, as a much more abundant clone is one base away. The chain combines TRBV4-1 with TRBJ1-5; 9 nucleotides align to TRBD1. This CDR3 comprises 16 residues. The V gene's germline CDR1 is MGHRA and CDR2 YSYEKL. Here the CDR3 reads CVSSQPGQGPNQPQHF. CDR3 nucleotides: TGCGTCAGCAGCCAGCCGGGACAGGGCCCCAATCAGCCCCAGCATTTT.

Details on this clone: Other DNA sequences in the same sample also yield this CDR3. V is TRBV7-9 and J is TRBJ1-5, with a weak D call TRBD1 (5 bases). Germline CDR1 is SEHNR and CDR2 is FQNEAQ (reference sequence). This CDR3 region has 13 residues. V lost 1 base, J lost 4 bases, and 5 bases lay in between. The CDR3 reads CASSLGQNQPQHF. CDR3 coding DNA: TGTGCCAGCAGCTTAGGACAGAATCAGCCCCAGCATTTT.

The table lists this clone with a few counts. The CDR3 region has the DNA TGTGCCAGCAGACCCCTTAAACTAGCGGGAGGGCCTCACGAGCAGTACTTC. Amino acids: CASRPLKLAGGPHEQYF. The J gene is TRBJ2-7, the V gene TRBV27; 13 bases agree with TRBD2. Germline V gene lookup returns CDR1 MNHEY and CDR2 SMNVEV (reference sequence). V was clipped by 6 bases and J by 5 bases; unmatched bases: 13. This CDR3 comprises 17 residues.

This chain connects TRBV7-4 to TRBJ1-1, with 8 bases lining up with TRBD1. This CDR3 spans 16 amino acids. With 5 bases clipped from V and 5 bases from J, the junction kept 13 bases outside the gene matches. The V gene's germline CDR1 is SGHVT and CDR2 SQSDAQ. CDR3: CASSRTRTGFLTEAFF. CDR3 nucleotides: TGTGCCAGCAGCCGTACCCGGACAGGGTTTTTGACTGAAGCTTTCTTT.

The CDR3 nucleotides read TGTGCCAGCAGTTTTGGGTCCCGGGTCAAAAGCGAGCAGTACTTC. Protein sequence: CASSFGSRVKSEQYF. The chain recombines TRBV27 with TRBJ2-7; D call uncertain. V gave up 3 bases and J gave up 6 bases, with 18 bases separating them. Germline CDR1 is MNHEY and CDR2 is SMNVEV (reference sequence). This CDR3 is built from 15 residues.

The chain combines TRBV7-2 with TRBJ2-7; 9 nucleotides line up with TRBD1. The germline gives CDR1 SGHTA, CDR2 FQGNSA. This CDR3 has 16 residues. V lost 3 bases and J lost 3; bases outside the gene matches: 9. The CDR3 sequence: CASSLDWDRVDYEQYF. The CDR3 DNA sequence: TGTGCCAGCAGCTTGGATTGGGACAGGGTAGACTACGAGCAGTACTTC.

This clone was detected once. This chain connects TRBV7-2 to TRBJ2-3; possibly TRBD1 for D (5 bases). CDR1 SGHTA and CDR2 FQGNSA come from the germline V gene. The CDR3 is made up of 14 amino acids. The V gene lost 2 bases and the J gene lost 2 bases, with 8 bases spanning the gap. CDR3 in amino acids: CASSLQGTTDTQYF. DNA of the CDR3: TGTGCCAGCAGCTTACAGGGAACCACAGATACGCAGTATTTT.

The rearrangement links TRBV5-1 to TRBJ2-3; no definite D call. The CDR3 totals 15 residues. Germline-derived CDR1 and CDR2 are SGHRS and YFSETQ. V lost 1 base, J lost 0 bases, and 9 bases lay in between. CDR3 protein: CASSLQRSSTDTQYF. In DNA, the CDR3 is TGCGCCAGCAGCTTGCAGCGTTCTAGCACAGATACGCAGTATTTT.

The chain combines TRBV19 with TRBJ2-2; D is ambiguous. Per the germline V gene, CDR1 is LNHDA and CDR2 is SQIVND (reference sequence). The V and J ends lost 7 bases and 0 bases respectively, with 12 bases between them. This CDR3 region has 15 residues. The CDR3: CASKLSPTNTGELFF. CDR3 DNA sequence: TGTGCCAGTAAGTTAAGCCCTACGAACACCGGGGAGCTGTTTTTT.

The chain joins TRBV19 to TRBJ2-7, with unresolved D. V was pared by 3 bases and J by 3 bases, with 15 bases between. The CDR3 extends over 15 amino acids. The V gene's germline CDR1 is LNHDA and CDR2 SQIVND (reference sequence). This CDR3 is CASSITGPGFYEQYF. CDR3 coding DNA: TGTGCCAGTAGTATCACGGGTCCCGGATTCTACGAGCAGTACTTC.

This clone was counted between two and nine times. The chain links TRBV30 to TRBJ2-3; possibly TRBD1 or TRBD2 for D (5 bases each). Germline lookup yields CDR1 GTSNPN and CDR2 SVGIG (reference sequence). V lost 3 bases, J lost 8 bases, and 21 bases lay in between. The CDR3 has 15 residues. The CDR3 nucleotides are TGTGCCTGGAGCCTAGTAGTGAGGGGTACCGGTACGCAGTATTTT. Residues: CAWSLVVRGTGTQYF.